This T cell receptor (beta chain) was captured in a study of T cells after yellow fever vaccination. V lost 1 base, J lost 5 bases, and 14 bases lay in between. The CDR3 sequence is 14 residues long. Germline values: CDR1 GTSNPN, CDR2 SVGIG (reference sequence). From the 5' RACE reads, TCRdb called clonotypes with MiXCR, one entry per CDR3 protein. This sample has some 300,000 distinct CDR3 sequences, with 7.5% to 9.5% found just once. The chain couples TRBV30 to TRBJ1-1; unclear D gene. Sample: CD4+ T cells sorted from PBMCs, taken 5 days after the yellow fever booster vaccination. The source is a man between 18 and 29 years old who received the YFV17D yellow fever vaccine. CDR3 region: CAWSAIPLGTEAFF. CDR3 sequence (DNA): TGTGCCTGGAGTGCTATCCCATTGGGAACTGAAGCTTTCTTT.